This T cell receptor beta chain was identified in a study of radiotherapy plus CTLA-4 blockade in lung cancer. This clone came up a few times. Its antigen is as yet unknown. Study-wide results and caveats: Per reports, early blood T cell clone dynamics, plus interferon-beta, forecast response most strongly.

Here immunoSEQ multiplex PCR was the method, and the copy in TCRdb shows in-frame clones only, minus some. The sample holds some 80,000 clones, roughly 79% seen once. CDR3 length: 15 residues. V lost 3 bases and J lost 4, with 13 bases in between. Germline V gene sequence: CDR1 SGDLS, CDR2 YYNGEE. Sample: peripheral blood, taken from a patient treated with radiotherapy plus ipilimumab. This receptor was obtained from a human donor with non-small cell lung cancer whose response to radiotherapy plus ipilimumab could not be evaluated. Some clones in this sample may be carry-over from other donors' samples. The chain recombines TRBV9 with TRBJ2-2; D might be TRBD1 (6 bases). CDR3 loop: CASSGQGLATGELFF. The CDR3 DNA sequence: TGTGCCAGCAGCGGGCAGGGGCTTGCCACCGGGGAGCTGTTTTTT.